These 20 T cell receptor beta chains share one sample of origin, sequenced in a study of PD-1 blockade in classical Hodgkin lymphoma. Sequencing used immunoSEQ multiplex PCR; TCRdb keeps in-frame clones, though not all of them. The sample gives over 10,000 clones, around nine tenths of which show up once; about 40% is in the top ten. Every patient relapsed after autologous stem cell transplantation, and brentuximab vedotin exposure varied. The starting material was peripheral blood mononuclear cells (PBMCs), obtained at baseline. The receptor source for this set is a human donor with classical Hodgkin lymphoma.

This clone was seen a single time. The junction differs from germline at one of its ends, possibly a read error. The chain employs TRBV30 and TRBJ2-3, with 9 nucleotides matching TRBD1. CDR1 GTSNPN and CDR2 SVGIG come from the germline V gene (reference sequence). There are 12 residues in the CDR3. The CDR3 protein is CAWSFGTGFESF. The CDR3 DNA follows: TGTGCCTGGAGTTTCGGGACAGGGTTTGAATCCTTT.

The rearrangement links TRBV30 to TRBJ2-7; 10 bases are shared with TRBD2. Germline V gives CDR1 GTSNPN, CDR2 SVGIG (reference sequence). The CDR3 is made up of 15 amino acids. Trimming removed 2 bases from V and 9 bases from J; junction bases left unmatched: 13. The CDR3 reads CAWSSGASGRAGQYF. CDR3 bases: TGTGCCTGGAGTTCAGGCGCCAGCGGGAGGGCCGGGCAGTACTTC.

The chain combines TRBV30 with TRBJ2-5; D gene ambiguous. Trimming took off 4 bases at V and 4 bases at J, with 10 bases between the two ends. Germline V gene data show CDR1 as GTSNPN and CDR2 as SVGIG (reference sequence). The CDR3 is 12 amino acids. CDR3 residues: CAWKGYAETQYF. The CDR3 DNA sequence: TGTGCCTGGAAAGGGTACGCAGAGACCCAGTACTTC.

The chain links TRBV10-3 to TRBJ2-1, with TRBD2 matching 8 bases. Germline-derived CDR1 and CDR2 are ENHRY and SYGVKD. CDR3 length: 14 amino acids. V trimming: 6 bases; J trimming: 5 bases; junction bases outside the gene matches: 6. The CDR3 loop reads CAIRGTRSDNEQFF. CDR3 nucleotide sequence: TGTGCCATCAGGGGGACTAGGTCCGACAATGAGCAGTTCTTC.

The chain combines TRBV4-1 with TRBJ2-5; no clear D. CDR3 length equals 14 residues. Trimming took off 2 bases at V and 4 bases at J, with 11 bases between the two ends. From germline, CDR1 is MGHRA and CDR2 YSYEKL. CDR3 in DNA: TGCGCCAGCAGCCAATGGCAGGTCGGAGAGACCCAGTACTTC. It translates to CASSQWQVGETQYF.

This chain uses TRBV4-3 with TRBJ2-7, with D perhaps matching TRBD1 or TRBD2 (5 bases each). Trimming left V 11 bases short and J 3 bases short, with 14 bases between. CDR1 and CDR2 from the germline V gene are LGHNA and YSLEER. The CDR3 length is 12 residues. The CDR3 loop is CASGPNIYEQYF. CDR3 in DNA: TGCGCCTCGGGACCGAACATCTACGAGCAGTACTTC.

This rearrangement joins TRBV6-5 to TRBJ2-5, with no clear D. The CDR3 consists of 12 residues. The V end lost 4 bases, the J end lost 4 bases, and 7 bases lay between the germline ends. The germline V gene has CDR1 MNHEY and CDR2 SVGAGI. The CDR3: CASSSSTETQYF. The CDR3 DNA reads TGTGCCAGCAGTTCTTCAACAGAGACCCAGTACTTC.

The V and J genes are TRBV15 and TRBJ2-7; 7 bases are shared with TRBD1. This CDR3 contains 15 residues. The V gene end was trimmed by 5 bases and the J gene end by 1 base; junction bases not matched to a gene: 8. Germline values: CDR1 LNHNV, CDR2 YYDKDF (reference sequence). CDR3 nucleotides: TGTGCCACCAGCGCCAAGACAGGGATATCCTACGAGCAGTACTTC. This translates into CATSAKTGISYEQYF.

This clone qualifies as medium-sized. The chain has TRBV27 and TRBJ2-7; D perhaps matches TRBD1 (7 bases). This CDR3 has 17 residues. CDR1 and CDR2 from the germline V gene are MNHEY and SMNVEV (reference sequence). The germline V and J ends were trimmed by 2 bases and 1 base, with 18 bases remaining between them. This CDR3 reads CASSLRGGGGASYEQYF. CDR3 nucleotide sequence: TGTGCCAGCAGTTTAAGGGGAGGAGGGGGCGCATCCTACGAGCAGTACTTC.

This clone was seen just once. The CDR3 DNA follows: TGTGCCATAGGGACGGGAAACTCCTACGAGCAGTACTTC. Translating gives CAIGTGNSYEQYF. The chain joins TRBV10-3 to TRBJ2-7, with D perhaps TRBD1 or TRBD2 (5 bases each). The CDR3 is made up of 13 amino acids. V dropped 9 bases and J dropped 0 bases, with 12 bases sitting between them. Germline assignment: CDR1 ENHRY and CDR2 SYGVKD.

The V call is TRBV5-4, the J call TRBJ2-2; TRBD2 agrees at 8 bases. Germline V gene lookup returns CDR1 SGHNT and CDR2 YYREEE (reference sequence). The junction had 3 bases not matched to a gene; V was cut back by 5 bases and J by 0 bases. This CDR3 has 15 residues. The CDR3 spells CASSPAGANTGELFF. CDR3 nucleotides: TGTGCCAGCAGTCCAGCGGGAGCGAACACCGGGGAGCTGTTTTTT.

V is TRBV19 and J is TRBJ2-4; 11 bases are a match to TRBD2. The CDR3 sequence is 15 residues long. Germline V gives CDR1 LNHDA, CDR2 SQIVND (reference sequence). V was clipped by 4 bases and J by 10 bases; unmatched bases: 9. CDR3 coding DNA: TGTGCCAGTAGTACGCCCGGGACTAGCGGAAAAATTCAGTACTTC. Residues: CASSTPGTSGKIQYF.

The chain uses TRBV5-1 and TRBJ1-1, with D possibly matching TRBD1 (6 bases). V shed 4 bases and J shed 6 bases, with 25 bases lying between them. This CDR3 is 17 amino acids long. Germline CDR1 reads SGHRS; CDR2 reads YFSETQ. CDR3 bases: TGCGCCAGCAGCCCCACGGGGGCAGGAAATCAACCCCCTGAAGCTTTCTTT. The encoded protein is CASSPTGAGNQPPEAFF.

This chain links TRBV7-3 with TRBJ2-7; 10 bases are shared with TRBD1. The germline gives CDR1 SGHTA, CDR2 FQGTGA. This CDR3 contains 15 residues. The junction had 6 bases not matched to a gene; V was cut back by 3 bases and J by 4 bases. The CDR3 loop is CASSFSGTGAYEQYF. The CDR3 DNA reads TGTGCCAGCAGCTTTTCCGGGACAGGGGCATACGAGCAGTACTTC.

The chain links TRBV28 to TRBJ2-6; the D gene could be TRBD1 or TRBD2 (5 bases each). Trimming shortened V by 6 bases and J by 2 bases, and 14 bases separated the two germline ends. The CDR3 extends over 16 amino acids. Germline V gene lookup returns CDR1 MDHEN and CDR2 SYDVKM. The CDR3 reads CASRVQGPPGANVLTF. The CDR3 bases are TGTGCCAGCAGAGTTCAGGGACCTCCTGGGGCCAACGTCCTGACTTTC.

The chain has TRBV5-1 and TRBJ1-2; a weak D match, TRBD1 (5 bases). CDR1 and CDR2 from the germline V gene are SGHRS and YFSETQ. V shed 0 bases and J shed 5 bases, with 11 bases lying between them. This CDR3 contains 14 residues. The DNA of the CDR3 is TGCGCCAGCAGCTTGGAGGGGTCGGGGTATGGCTACACCTTC. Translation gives CASSLEGSGYGYTF.

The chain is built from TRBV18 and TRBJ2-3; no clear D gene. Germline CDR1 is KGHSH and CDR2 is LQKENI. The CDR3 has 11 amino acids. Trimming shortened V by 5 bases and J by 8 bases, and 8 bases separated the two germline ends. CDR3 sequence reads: CASSSKITQYF. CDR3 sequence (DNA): TGTGCCAGCTCATCAAAGATTACGCAGTATTTT.

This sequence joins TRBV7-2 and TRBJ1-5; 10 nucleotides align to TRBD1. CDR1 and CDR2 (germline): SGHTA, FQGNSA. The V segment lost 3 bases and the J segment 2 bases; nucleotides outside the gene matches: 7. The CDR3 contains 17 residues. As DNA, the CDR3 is TGTGCCAGCAGCTTTGGGACAGGGGCGAGGGGCAATCAGCCCCAGCATTTT. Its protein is CASSFGTGARGNQPQHF.

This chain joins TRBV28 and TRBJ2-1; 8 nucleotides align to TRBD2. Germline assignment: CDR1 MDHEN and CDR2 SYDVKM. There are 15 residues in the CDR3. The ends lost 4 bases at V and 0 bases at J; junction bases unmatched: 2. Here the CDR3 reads CASSSLAGSYNEQFF. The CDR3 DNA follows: TGTGCCAGCAGTTCTCTAGCGGGCTCCTACAATGAGCAGTTCTTC.

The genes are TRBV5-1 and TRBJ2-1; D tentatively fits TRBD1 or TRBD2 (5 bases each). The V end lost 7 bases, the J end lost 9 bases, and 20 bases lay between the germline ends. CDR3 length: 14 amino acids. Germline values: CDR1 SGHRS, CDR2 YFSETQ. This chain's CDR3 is CASSWVNPGTEQFF. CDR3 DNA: TGCGCCAGCTCCTGGGTCAACCCCGGGACTGAGCAGTTCTTC.